Given below is one T cell receptor (beta chain) in context. Antigen: not known. The CDR3 consists of 18 residues. Germline V gives CDR1 LGHNA, CDR2 YNFKEQ. Trimming at V came to 3 bases and at J to 5 bases, leaving 16 bases not matched to a gene. The sample is drawn from a study of CD8+ T cells in alopecia areata. Across the study: Tofacitinib lasted 6 to 18 months, then 6 months off drug.

Broader study findings: Especially in alopecia totalis/universalis, lesional scalp showed greater clonality than normal scalp did.

Extracted RNA was reverse transcribed, and the resulting cDNA served as sequencing template. Clones were read by immunoSEQ multiplex PCR, and TCRdb kept only the in-frame ones, dropping some. The table includes about 97,000 clones, less than 50% detected once. The sequence was obtained from a human donor with alopecia areata. The V call is TRBV4-2, the J call TRBJ2-3; the match to TRBD2 covers 8 bases. Material: CD4+ T cells sorted from blood. In DNA form, the CDR3 reads TGTGCCAGCAGCCAGCCTCTGTTGGGAGCGGGAGAGGGAGATACGCAGTATTTT. This sequence encodes CASSQPLLGAGEGDTQYF.